The 8 T cell receptor beta chains reported below all come from one sample, sequenced in a study of cytomegalovirus exposure and HLA in healthy donors. TCRdb keeps only in-frame clones here, not all; method: immunoSEQ multiplex PCR. Of under 400,000 clones listed, just over 85% are singletons. Specimen: PBMCs. Receptors originate from a woman aged 18-29 years in good health and CMV-seronegative.

To note about this clone: Distinct nucleotide sequences in the sample also encode this CDR3. J is TRBJ2-1 and V is TRBV6-5, with D unresolved. The germline CDR1 and CDR2 sequences are MNHEY and SVGAGI. This CDR3 is 11 amino acids long. V lost 4 bases to trimming and J lost 7 bases, with 5 bases between them. The CDR3 here is CASSSRNEQFF. The CDR3 DNA sequence: TGTGCCAGCAGTTCGAGGAATGAGCAGTTCTTC.

The V gene is TRBV5-1, the J gene TRBJ2-7; tentatively, D is TRBD2 (7 bases). Trimming stripped 2 bases from V and 6 bases from J, with 15 bases between. Germline loops: CDR1 SGHRS, CDR2 YFSETQ. The length of the CDR3 is 14 residues. The CDR3 loop reads CASSLKWGGGEQYF. DNA of the CDR3: TGCGCCAGCAGCTTAAAATGGGGGGGCGGCGAGCAGTACTTC. The variable domain in full, completed from reference TRBV5-1 and TRBJ2-7, reads KAGVTQTPRYLIKTRGQQVTLSCSPISGHRSVSWYQQTPGQGLQFLFEYFSETQRNKGNFPGRFSGRQFSNSRSEMNVSTLELGDSALYLCASSLKWGGGEQYFGPGTRLTVT.

Only one count was recorded for this clone. The gene calls are TRBV6-1 and TRBJ2-3; D is undetermined. The V and J ends lost 6 bases and 3 bases respectively, with 4 bases between them. There are 11 residues in the CDR3. CDR1 is MNHNS, CDR2 SASEGT, per germline. CDR3: CASRETDTQYF. CDR3 coding DNA: TGTGCCAGCAGGGAGACAGATACGCAGTATTTT.

The V gene is TRBV2, the J gene TRBJ1-2; possible D gene TRBD1, 5 bases. Germline CDR1 and CDR2: SNHLY and FYNNEI. The germline V and J ends were trimmed by 2 bases and 7 bases, with 8 bases remaining between them. This CDR3 comprises 12 residues. The CDR3 here is CASSEIGGGYTF. CDR3 in DNA: TGTGCCAGCAGTGAAATCGGGGGTGGCTACACCTTC.

The table lists this clone with a few counts. The chain employs TRBV4-1 and TRBJ2-2; 10 bases match TRBD2. CDR3 size: 17 residues. With 4 bases clipped from V and 5 bases from J, the junction kept 10 bases outside the gene matches. Per the germline V gene, CDR1 is MGHRA and CDR2 is YSYEKL. The DNA for the CDR3 is TGCGCCAGCAGCCCTACCCCTAGCGGGGGAGGGACCGGGGAGCTGTTTTTT. Encoded protein: CASSPTPSGGGTGELFF.

This clone showed up just a few times. CDR3 DNA sequence: TGTGCAAGTCGCTTACTAGCTGGGGCCAACGTCCTGACTTTC. It translates to CASRLLAGANVLTF. The V call is TRBV12-2, the J call TRBJ2-6; the DNA was not used to check the table's D call, TRBD2. TRBV12-2 is deemed a pseudogene. The CDR3 spans 14 residues.

DNA for the CDR3: TGTGCCAGCATAAATTCGCGCGGCAGACTTAACACTGAAGCTTTCTTT. Its translation is CASINSRGRLNTEAFF. The V and J genes are TRBV6-6 and TRBJ1-1; no clear D gene. With 7 bases removed from V and 2 bases from J, the gap between germline ends came to 20 bases. Germline-derived CDR1 and CDR2 are MNHNY and SVGAGI (reference sequence). There are 16 residues in the CDR3.

V gene TRBV6-5 combines with J gene TRBJ2-2; tentative D call: TRBD1 (5 bases). The CDR3 spans 16 residues. The germline V gene has CDR1 MNHEY and CDR2 SVGAGI. V lost 4 bases to trimming and J lost 6 bases, with 18 bases between them. The CDR3 spells CASSSNGHAVAGELFF. The CDR3, as DNA: TGTGCCAGCAGTTCAAACGGACACGCCGTAGCCGGGGAGCTGTTTTTT.